Each of the 5 T cell receptor beta chains below was sequenced from the same sample in a study of blood T cell repertoires in COVID-19. Some clones are missing from TCRdb's copy, which holds only in-frame ones; the method was immunoSEQ multiplex PCR. The sample lists about 100,000 clones; about 80% were seen once. The source material was peripheral blood. The source is a man aged 55 to 70 with acute or convalescent COVID-19.

The rearrangement uses TRBV18 and TRBJ2-3; 7 bases align to TRBD2. Germline loops: CDR1 KGHSH, CDR2 LQKENI. The V segment lost 4 bases and the J segment 2 bases; nucleotides outside the gene matches: 6. This CDR3 has 15 amino acids. The CDR3 here is CASSRGGSDTDTQYF. CDR3 nucleotide sequence: TGTGCCAGCTCACGGGGCGGGAGCGACACAGATACGCAGTATTTT.

This chain uses TRBV11-2 with TRBJ1-1; unclear D gene. The CDR3 totals 14 residues. Looked up from germline, CDR1 is SGHAT and CDR2 is FQNNGV. The V end lost 1 base, the J end lost 11 bases, and 17 bases lay between the germline ends. The CDR3 region is CASSLASGLERAFF. The CDR3 DNA follows: TGTGCCAGCAGCTTAGCATCGGGTCTCGAACGCGCTTTCTTT.

This chain uses TRBV4-3 with TRBJ2-5, with 8 bases identical to TRBD2. The CDR3 contains 14 residues. Germline assignment: CDR1 LGHNA and CDR2 YSLEER. The V segment lost 5 bases and the J segment 1 base; nucleotides outside the gene matches: 3. CDR3 loop: CASSSTSGQETQYF. The CDR3 region has the DNA TGCGCCAGCAGCAGTACTAGCGGCCAAGAGACCCAGTACTTC.

V is TRBV5-1 and J is TRBJ2-7; D is possibly TRBD1 (5 bases). Looked up from germline, CDR1 is SGHRS and CDR2 is YFSETQ. The CDR3 is 20 amino acids. The V and J ends lost 0 bases and 4 bases respectively, with 29 bases between them. The CDR3, as DNA: TGCGCCAGCAGCTTGGATAGTGGCTATCAAGGGGATTGGACCTCTTACGAGCAGTACTTC. This translates into CASSLDSGYQGDWTSYEQYF.

V usage is TRBV18 and J usage is TRBJ1-3; 8 nucleotides agree with TRBD1. The CDR3 sequence is 18 residues long. Germline CDR1 reads KGHSH; CDR2 reads LQKENI. V gave up 4 bases and J gave up 0 bases; unmatched junction bases: 11. DNA of the CDR3: TGTGCCAGCTCACTCACCGGACAGGGCGGAAGCTCTGGAAACACCATATATTTT. Its protein is CASSLTGQGGSSGNTIYF.